The rows below give T cell receptor beta chains drawn from one sample of a study of cytomegalovirus exposure and HLA in healthy donors. The method was immunoSEQ multiplex PCR; TCRdb's version includes in-frame clones alone and lacks a portion of them. The sample is made up of more than 95,000 clones, and the top ten hold 3.5% of it. Input material: PBMCs. All receptors derive from a man aged 40-50 years in good health and CMV-seronegative. Each CDR3 is given with its conserved first and last residue. The D gene is left open where the match is weak.

TRBJ1-1 TRBV9 TRBD1 TGTGCCAGCAGCGCAGGCTCCAGGGGGTCGCTCACTGAAGCTTTCTTT CASSAGSRGSLTEAFF
TRBJ1-1 TRBV11-2 TRBD1 TGTGCCAGCAGCCTGCGGGACAGGAACACTGAAGCTTTCTTT CASSLRDRNTEAFF
TRBJ2-5 TRBV5-1 . TGCGCCAGCATAGGACTCGAAGAGACCCAGTACTTC CASIGLEETQYF
TRBJ1-5 TRBV7-9 . TGTGCCAGCAGCTTAGCTTCAGGGGCCCGATGGCCCCAGCATTTT CASSLASGARWPQHF
TRBJ2-5 TRBV4-3 TRBD2 TGCGCCAGCAGCCAAGATAGGACGGGGGGAGAGACCCAGTACTTC CASSQDRTGGETQYF
TRBJ2-7 TRBV6-5 . TGTGCCAGCAGTAGCCGGGACAATTCTGGCTACGAGCAGTACTTC CASSSRDNSGYEQYF
TRBJ1-2 TRBV5-1 TRBD1 TGCGCCAGCAGCTGGACAGGGGGCAGCTACACCTTC CASSWTGGSYTF
TRBJ2-7 TRBV11-2 TRBD1 TGTGCCAGCAGCTTAGTAGGGGACAGTTACTACGAGCAGTACTTC CASSLVGDSYYEQYF
TRBJ2-2 TRBV7-8 . TGTGCCAGCAGCTTAGCCGGGAACCAATTGACCGGGGAGCTGTTTTTT CASSLAGNQLTGELFF
TRBJ1-1 TRBV19 . TGTGCCAGTAGTGTAAACCGCCTGGGGCAGAACACTGAAGCTTTCTTT CASSVNRLGQNTEAFF
TRBJ2-7 TRBV27 TRBD2 TGTGCCAGCAGTTCATCACTAGCGGGAGTTGGAGAGCAGTACTTC CASSSSLAGVGEQYF
TRBJ1-5 TRBV7-2 TRBD1 TGTGCCAGCAGCTTAGTGCCAGGGGGAATAGGCAATCAGCCCCAGCATTTT CASSLVPGGIGNQPQHF
TRBJ2-1 TRBV7-2 . TGTGCCAGCAGCGCGCCCGGACAACTCTCCTACAATGAGCAGTTCTTC CASSAPGQLSYNEQFF
TRBJ2-7 TRBV7-9 TRBD1 TGTGCCAGCAGCTTACCTTACAGGGGGAGTGAAATCTTC CASSLPYRGSEIF
TRBJ2-4 TRBV6-5 . TGTGCCAGCAGAAGACATGCTGAAAACATTCAGTACTTC CASRRHAENIQYF
TRBJ2-7 TRBV5-1 . TGCGCCAGCAGCACGCAGACAGGCCTATCCCCCCACGAGCAGTACTTC CASSTQTGLSPHEQYF
TRBJ1-6 TRBV7-2 . TGTGCCAGCAGCTTATACACCGGGAATTCACCCCTCCACTTT CASSLYTGNSPLHF
TRBJ2-7 TRBV9 TRBD1 TGTGCCAGCAGCGGGGGACAGGGGGACTACGAGCAGTACTTC CASSGGQGDYEQYF
TRBJ1-1 TRBV7-9 . TGTGCCAGCAGCGCCCTGGGCGCTGAAGCTTTCTTT CASSALGAEAFF
TRBJ1-2 TRBV5-5 . TGTGCCAGCAGTGGGGGGGAAGACGGCTATGGCTACACCTTC CASSGGEDGYGYTF
TRBJ1-2 TRBV10-3 TRBD1 TGTGCCATAAGAACAACAGGGGCCACTGGCTACACCTTC CAIRTTGATGYTF
TRBJ1-2 TRBV19 . TGTGCCAGTAGGCTTCAATTCGGACAGTTCCTCTATGGCTACACCTTC CASRLQFGQFLYGYTF
TRBJ2-6 TRBV4-2 TRBD1 TGTGCCAGCAGCCAACGAGACAGGGCAACGTACTCTGGGGCCAACGTCCTGACTTTC CASSQRDRATYSGANVLTF
TRBJ2-5 TRBV19 . TGTGCCAGTAGTAGCGCAGGGTTAGAGACCCAGTACTTC CASSSAGLETQYF
TRBJ2-5 TRBV6-5 . TGTGCCAGCAGTTACGCGACAGGACAAGAGACCCAGTACTTC CASSYATGQETQYF
TRBJ2-7 TRBV7-9 TRBD2 TGTGCCAGCAGCTTCGGGGGACTAGCGGGGACCTACTACGAGCAGTACTTC CASSFGGLAGTYYEQYF
TRBJ2-3 TRBV14 . TGTGCCAGCAGCCCAGCAGGATCTACAGATACGCAGTATTTT CASSPAGSTDTQYF
TRBJ2-3 TRBV10-3 TRBD2 TGTGCCATCAGTCAAGCGGGAACAGATACGCAGTATTTT CAISQAGTDTQYF
TRBJ2-7 TRBV27 . TGTGCCAGCAGTTCACTCCGTCAGGACTCCTACGAGCAGTACTTC CASSSLRQDSYEQYF
TRBJ1-6 TRBV6-6 . TGTGCCAGCGTAAAAGAGTATAATTCACCCTTCCACTTT CASVKEYNSPFHF
TRBJ1-3 TRBV7-6 . TGTGCCAGCAGCTTAGGCACAGGGACCCTCTCTGGAAACACCATATATTTT CASSLGTGTLSGNTIYF
TRBJ2-7 TRBV18 . TGTGCCAGCTCACCGCGTAACTCCTACGAGCAGTACTTC CASSPRNSYEQYF
TRBJ2-1 TRBV18 TRBD1 TGTGCCAGCTCACCACCGACAGGGGGTTCCTACAATGAGCAGTTCTTC CASSPPTGGSYNEQFF
TRBJ1-4 TRBV6-5 . TGTGCCAGCAGTTCACTCGGAGATAGCGAAAAACTGTTTTTT CASSSLGDSEKLFF
TRBJ2-7 TRBV21-1 . TGTGCCAGCAGCAAAGAATGCAGGGCCTACGAGCAGTACTTC CASSKECRAYEQYF
TRBJ2-3 TRBV19 . TGTGCCAGTAGTGACAGAAGCACAGATACGCAGTATTTT CASSDRSTDTQYF
TRBJ1-1 TRBV15 . TGTGCCACCAGCAGAGGTAACAGGATGAACACTGAAGCTTTCTTT CATSRGNRMNTEAFF
TRBJ1-1 TRBV7-2 . TGTGCCAGCAGTCGACCGGAGATGAACACTGAAGCTTTCTTT CASSRPEMNTEAFF
TRBJ2-2 TRBV28 TRBD2 TGTGCCAGCAGTCTAGCGGGAGTTCAAATTTTGGGGGAGCTGTTTTTT CASSLAGVQILGELFF
TRBJ2-2 TRBV27 TRBD1 TGTGCCAGCAGTCTCTCCCCGCAGGGGGCCACCGGGGAGCTGTTTTTT CASSLSPQGATGELFF
TRBJ1-2 TRBV6-5 TRBD1 TGTGCCAGCAGTTACTCTCGACAGGGGTCTTATGGCTACACCTTC CASSYSRQGSYGYTF
TRBJ2-5 TRBV6-1 TRBD2 TGTGCCAGCAGTGTACTTCCCCCGGGACTAGCGGGGGGGCCTGAGACCCAGTACTTC CASSVLPPGLAGGPETQYF
TRBJ1-4 TRBV19 . TGTGCCACCCAGTCGGGAGATCCAGTCGCAACTAATGAAAAACTGTTTTTT CATQSGDPVATNEKLFF
TRBJ2-3 TRBV7-9 TRBD1 TGTGCCAGCAGCCTCCGGATGCGACAGGGGGGCACAGATACGCAGTATTTT CASSLRMRQGGTDTQYF
TRBJ1-6 TRBV7-2 TRBD1 TGTGCCAGCAGCCCGGGACAGGGCCATTCACCCCTCCACTTT CASSPGQGHSPLHF
TRBJ2-1 TRBV5-1 TRBD2 TGCGCCAGCGCGGGGGGCCTCCCATACAATGAGCAGTTCTTC CASAGGLPYNEQFF
TRBJ2-3 TRBV5-4 TRBD2 TGTGCCAGCAGCTTCTCCGGACTAGCGGAGACGGATACGCAGTATTTT CASSFSGLAETDTQYF
TRBJ2-7 TRBV19 . TGTGCCAGTAGTATAGATCTGCCTCGCGTTGGGGACACCTACTCCTACGAGCAGTACTTC CASSIDLPRVGDTYSYEQYF